The rows below give T cell receptor beta chains drawn from one sample of a study of blood T cell repertoires in COVID-19. Profiled with immunoSEQ multiplex PCR; TCRdb holds only in-frame clones, not every one. The table shows 150,000 to 200,000 clones, with about 80% occurring only once. Sample: peripheral blood. The receptor set was obtained from a man in his 70s with active or convalescent COVID-19. CDR3s include the opening cysteine and the closing phenylalanine or tryptophan. Fields, in order: D gene, clone size, V gene, J gene, CDR3 protein, CDR3 DNA. D genes are given only for firm matches. Rows give clone size only sometimes, using once, few, many, or a class for an expanded clone.

d_gene: NA; abundance: NA; v_gene: TRBV28; j_gene: TRBJ1-2; CDR3aa: CASTLSGGALGYTF; CDR3nt: TGTGCCAGCACCCTATCTGGGGGGGCGCTTGGCTACACCTTC
d_gene: NA; abundance: NA; v_gene: TRBV19; j_gene: TRBJ2-7; CDR3aa: CASSGARGYEQYF; CDR3nt: TGTGCCAGTAGTGGGGCCAGGGGCTACGAGCAGTACTTC
d_gene: TRBD1; abundance: NA; v_gene: TRBV12-3/TRBV12-4; j_gene: TRBJ1-2; CDR3aa: CASSSTGGVGYTF; CDR3nt: TGTGCCAGCAGTTCCACAGGGGGAGTGGGCTACACCTTC
d_gene: NA; abundance: NA; v_gene: TRBV11-2; j_gene: TRBJ1-2; CDR3aa: CASSLNRGASGYTF; CDR3nt: TGTGCCAGCAGCTTAAATCGGGGGGCTAGCGGCTACACCTTC
d_gene: NA; abundance: NA; v_gene: TRBV10-2; j_gene: TRBJ1-1; CDR3aa: CASRGQYTEAFF; CDR3nt: TGCGCCAGCAGGGGGCAGTACACTGAAGCTTTCTTT
d_gene: NA; abundance: NA; v_gene: TRBV28; j_gene: TRBJ2-1; CDR3aa: CASRGGGGNEQFF; CDR3nt: TGTGCCAGCCGAGGGGGGGGAGGCAATGAGCAGTTCTTC
d_gene: NA; abundance: NA; v_gene: TRBV30; j_gene: TRBJ2-1; CDR3aa: CAWSQRYNEQFF; CDR3nt: TGTGCCTGGAGTCAACGGTACAATGAGCAGTTCTTC
d_gene: TRBD1; abundance: few; v_gene: TRBV7-8; j_gene: TRBJ1-5; CDR3aa: CASSLYEGAGQPQHF; CDR3nt: TGTGCCAGCAGCTTATACGAGGGGGCGGGGCAGCCCCAGCATTTT
d_gene: NA; abundance: NA; v_gene: TRBV9; j_gene: TRBJ1-1; CDR3aa: CASSEQTSEAFF; CDR3nt: TGTGCCAGCAGCGAACAAACAAGTGAAGCTTTCTTT
d_gene: TRBD2; abundance: NA; v_gene: TRBV10-1; j_gene: TRBJ2-1; CDR3aa: CASSEWGASGVREQFF; CDR3nt: TGCGCCAGCAGTGAGTGGGGGGCTAGCGGGGTTAGGGAGCAGTTCTTC
d_gene: NA; abundance: few; v_gene: TRBV7-2; j_gene: TRBJ1-4; CDR3aa: CASSLGGEKLFF; CDR3nt: TGTGCCAGCAGCCTGGGGGGGGAAAAACTGTTTTTT
d_gene: NA; abundance: NA; v_gene: TRBV12-3/TRBV12-4; j_gene: TRBJ1-1; CDR3aa: CASSIRSGEAFF; CDR3nt: TGTGCCAGCAGCATTCGATCGGGTGAAGCTTTCTTT
d_gene: TRBD1; abundance: few; v_gene: TRBV6-6; j_gene: TRBJ2-7; CDR3aa: CASSYSGQIYEQYF; CDR3nt: TGTGCCAGCAGTTACTCGGGACAGATCTACGAGCAGTACTTC
d_gene: TRBD1; abundance: few; v_gene: TRBV7-2; j_gene: TRBJ1-5; CDR3aa: CASSLGGQGRQPQHF; CDR3nt: TGTGCCAGCAGCTTAGGGGGACAGGGGCGTCAGCCCCAGCATTTT
d_gene: TRBD1; abundance: once; v_gene: TRBV14; j_gene: TRBJ2-2; CDR3aa: CASSRPGTGSTGELFF; CDR3nt: TGTGCCAGCAGCCGTCCCGGGACAGGTTCCACCGGGGAGCTGTTTTTT
d_gene: TRBD1; abundance: NA; v_gene: TRBV5-1; j_gene: TRBJ1-2; CDR3aa: CASSLQGDYGYTF; CDR3nt: TGCGCCAGCAGCTTACAGGGGGACTATGGCTACACCTTC
d_gene: TRBD1; abundance: NA; v_gene: TRBV4-3; j_gene: TRBJ2-2; CDR3aa: CASSQGDRNTGELFF; CDR3nt: TGCGCCAGCAGCCAAGGGGACAGGAACACCGGGGAGCTGTTTTTT
d_gene: TRBD1; abundance: NA; v_gene: TRBV6-6; j_gene: TRBJ1-1; CDR3aa: CASSYGTGGITEAFF; CDR3nt: TGTGCCAGCAGTTACGGGACAGGGGGCATCACTGAAGCTTTCTTT
d_gene: NA; abundance: once; v_gene: TRBV28; j_gene: TRBJ1-5; CDR3aa: CASSTDRRPQHF; CDR3nt: TGTGCCAGCAGTACCGACAGGCGGCCCCAGCATTTT
d_gene: NA; abundance: NA; v_gene: TRBV7-9; j_gene: TRBJ2-1; CDR3aa: CASSLAYSAVNSYNEQFF; CDR3nt: TGTGCCAGCAGCTTAGCTTATAGTGCGGTGAACTCCTACAATGAGCAGTTCTTC
d_gene: NA; abundance: NA; v_gene: TRBV6-6; j_gene: TRBJ1-1; CDR3aa: CASSYPPWTDEAFF; CDR3nt: TGTGCCAGCAGTTACCCCCCCTGGACAGACGAAGCTTTCTTT
d_gene: TRBD1; abundance: NA; v_gene: TRBV6-5; j_gene: TRBJ1-5; CDR3aa: CASSKTGLQPQHF; CDR3nt: TGTGCCAGCAGTAAGACAGGGCTTCAGCCCCAGCATTTT
d_gene: NA; abundance: NA; v_gene: TRBV18; j_gene: TRBJ1-4; CDR3aa: CASSVSSRGDEKLFF; CDR3nt: TGTGCCAGCTCGGTATCAAGCAGGGGTGATGAAAAACTGTTTTTT
d_gene: TRBD1; abundance: NA; v_gene: TRBV28; j_gene: TRBJ1-4; CDR3aa: CASSGTGVGWVNEKLFF; CDR3nt: TGTGCCAGCAGTGGTACAGGGGTCGGGTGGGTGAATGAAAAACTGTTTTTT
d_gene: TRBD2; abundance: NA; v_gene: TRBV27; j_gene: TRBJ2-3; CDR3aa: CASSHRLAGRGDTQYF; CDR3nt: TGTGCCAGCAGTCATCGACTAGCGGGACGAGGGGATACGCAGTATTTT
d_gene: NA; abundance: NA; v_gene: TRBV2; j_gene: TRBJ1-5; CDR3aa: CASSFIDSNQPQHF; CDR3nt: TGTGCCAGCTCGTTTATAGATAGCAATCAGCCCCAGCATTTT
d_gene: TRBD1; abundance: NA; v_gene: TRBV6-2/TRBV6-3; j_gene: TRBJ1-4; CDR3aa: CASSKSPTGATNEKLFF; CDR3nt: TGTGCCAGCAGTAAATCCCCCACAGGGGCAACCAATGAAAAACTGTTTTTT
d_gene: NA; abundance: NA; v_gene: TRBV9; j_gene: TRBJ1-1; CDR3aa: CASSARGGGQNTEAFF; CDR3nt: TGTGCCAGCAGCGCCCGAGGGGGGGGACAGAACACTGAAGCTTTCTTT
d_gene: TRBD1; abundance: NA; v_gene: TRBV15; j_gene: TRBJ1-6; CDR3aa: CATSRAQGAPLHF; CDR3nt: TGTGCCACCAGCAGAGCCCAGGGGGCCCCCCTCCACTTT
d_gene: NA; abundance: few; v_gene: TRBV7-9; j_gene: TRBJ1-2; CDR3aa: CASSPGVGGYTF; CDR3nt: TGTGCCAGCAGCCCCGGGGTCGGTGGCTACACCTTC
d_gene: TRBD1; abundance: NA; v_gene: TRBV9; j_gene: TRBJ2-7; CDR3aa: CASSAGGEPYEQYF; CDR3nt: TGTGCCAGCAGTGCAGGGGGTGAACCCTACGAGCAGTACTTC
d_gene: TRBD2; abundance: NA; v_gene: TRBV7-2; j_gene: TRBJ2-1; CDR3aa: CASSLRSGRGVNEQFF; CDR3nt: TGTGCCAGCAGCTTAAGATCAGGCCGGGGGGTCAATGAGCAGTTCTTC